The TCR beta chain described here comes from a study of naive and memory T cell subsets. Overall study findings and caveats: Naive repertoires, especially CD8, held a few larger clonotypes, possibly memory cells re-expressing CD45RA.

Two oligonucleotides, mixed equimolar, formed the beta constant-region primer covering TRBC1 and TRBC2. Nested alpha and beta constant-region primers with the SP2 primer drove four PCR rounds on ligated cDNA. MiXCR, run by TCRdb on the UMI-ligation and nested PCR reads, gives a single entry per CDR3 protein. The sample holds under 150,000 distinct CDR3 sequences, roughly a fifth seen once. The CDR3 loop spans 14 amino acids. Germline V gives CDR1 KGHDR, CDR2 SFDVKD. With 3 bases removed from V and 5 bases from J, the gap between germline ends came to 12 bases. With regard to this clonotype: Its antigen remains unidentified.

The receptor was isolated from a human donor in good health. The chain has TRBV24-1 and TRBJ2-5, with a weak D call TRBD1 (5 bases). Material: naive CD8+ T cells from blood. The CDR3, as DNA: TGTGCCACCAGTGATCCCAGGGTCGGTGAGACCCAGTACTTC. It yields the protein CATSDPRVGETQYF.